This T cell receptor (beta chain) was profiled in a study of T cell responses to AZD1222 COVID-19 vaccine (dated by TCRdb to the early 2020s). For context, the study as a whole: TCR sequencing was performed for about 240 trial participants, of whom around 210 were given two doses of AZD1222 and 26 were given two doses of MenACWY control vaccine. Trial participants were enrolled by age into 18-55, 56-69 and 70-plus year subgroups, with roughly 160, 29 and 62 TCR-sequenced participants respectively. The research as a whole found: CD4 TCRs associated with the vaccine covered the entire spike protein, and the dominant responses were in regions 160-218 and 743-854. After two AZD1222 doses, both the breadth and the depth of spike-specific TCRs were significantly higher than at day 0 and than in MenACWY recipients. Reportedly, close to half of the unique spike-specific TCRs recognized epitopes lying outside the regions that are mutated in the B.1.351 and B.1.1.7 variants. The 56-69-year group was small, and its depth increase did not reach significance, likely because of low power. No day 14 peak-response samples were available, so repertoires were characterized only after the peak T cell response. Only five or six AZD1222 recipients were SARS-CoV-2 seropositive at baseline, limiting conclusions about previously exposed vaccinees. Participants were mostly white British and included more females than males, and it was suggested by the authors that clonal diversity may have been underestimated.

This specimen's time point label, interpreted: about 28 days (+/-7) after the second vaccine dose. Because spike-specific TCR depth and breadth did not differ between the two schedules, AZD1222 recipients who got a second dose at roughly 4 weeks were pooled with those who got a second dose at roughly 12 weeks. Vaccinee samples came from UK trials COV001 and COV002, including a single-blind randomized controlled phase 2/3 trial of AZD1222 (ChAdOx1 nCoV-19) in healthy adults. For TCRbeta chain sequencing, PBMC samples from trial participants were taken at day 0 and at day 28 after the second dose. The CDR3 regions of human TCRbeta chains were analyzed by immunosequencing. Regarding the original processing steps: Repertoire TCRs were checked for matches against a reference library of SARS-CoV-2-specific TCRs that had been generated using the MIRA antigen-specificity platform. Breadth was defined as the fraction of unique TCRs that were SARS-CoV-2-associated, and depth was defined as the fraction of total T cells that were SARS-CoV-2-associated. Each spike-specific TCR was assigned to its reactive spike region and to a CD4 or CD8 class using the MIRA data. Log10-transformed breadth and depth values were compared by one-way ANOVA with Sidak's multiple comparisons tests. Held by TCRdb, this immuneACCESS table contains in-frame sequences only and omits some clones. Under half of the omission traces to an unresolved V gene where checked; the cause of the rest is unknown. V and J calls and clone size are those listed in that table; D and trimming were worked out from the DNA. In all, the sample holds tens of thousands of clones, and about nine tenths of those were seen once. In total, the top ten clones hold about 5% of the sample.

The CDR3 runs 15 amino acids, cysteine and phenylalanine included. Just the 45-base CDR3 DNA is kept, in frame starting at base 1. CDR1 and CDR2 are read off the germline V gene as SGHTA and FQGNSA. Trimming takes 1 base off V and 5 bases off J; junction bases not matched to a gene: 5. About this clone itself: Its antigen remains unidentified. No much larger clone is present one base from it, and per-base qualities are unavailable.

The V gene is TRBV7-2 and the J gene is TRBJ2-5; 9 junctional bases match TRBD1. This clonotype was sampled from an adult who received the AZD1222 COVID-19 vaccine. Sequenced here: peripheral blood, sampled 28 days after the second AZD1222 dose. The CDR3: CASSLVTGGGETQYF. The sequence in DNA is TGTGCCAGCAGCTTAGTAACAGGGGGCGGCGAGACCCAGTACTTC.